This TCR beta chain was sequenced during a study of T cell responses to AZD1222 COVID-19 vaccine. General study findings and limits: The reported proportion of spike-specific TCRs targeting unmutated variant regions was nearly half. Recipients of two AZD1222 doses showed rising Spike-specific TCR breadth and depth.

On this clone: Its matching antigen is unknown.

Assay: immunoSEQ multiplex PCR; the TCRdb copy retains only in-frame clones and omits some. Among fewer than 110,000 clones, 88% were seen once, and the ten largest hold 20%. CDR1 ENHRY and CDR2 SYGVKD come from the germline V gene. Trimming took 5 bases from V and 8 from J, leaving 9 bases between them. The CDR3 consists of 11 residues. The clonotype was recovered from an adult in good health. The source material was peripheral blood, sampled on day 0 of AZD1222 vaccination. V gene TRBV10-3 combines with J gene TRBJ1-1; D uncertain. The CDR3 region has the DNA TGTGCCATCAGTTCAAGGGAGGAAGCTTTCTTT. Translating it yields CAISSREEAFF.